This entry describes one T cell receptor beta chain. As yet, its antigen is unknown. The data were obtained in a study of cytomegalovirus exposure and HLA in healthy donors. Background on the study: The 120 or so validation repertoires were produced on the same platform as the roughly 690 repertoires of the first cohort. This was reported in a later analysis.

Regarding the study as a whole: Among TCR beta chains, those listed as cytomegalovirus-associated numbered fewer than 200.

Separate from the approximately 700-subject first cohort was the approximately 120-subject validation cohort, to which the donors belonged. The method was immunoSEQ multiplex PCR; TCRdb's version includes in-frame clones alone and lacks a portion of them. The table shows fewer than 150,000 clones, with approximately 90% occurring only once. The sequence derives from a young man in good health and CMV-seronegative. What was sequenced was PBMCs.

The CDR3 DNA reads TGTGCCAGCAGGGAAGCGGGGGGGCCGTTTAGAGTTGGGTTCTTC. As protein: CASREAGGPFRVGFF. The J gene is TRBJ2-1, the V gene TRBV28, with 10 bases lining up with TRBD2. Per the germline V gene, CDR1 is MDHEN and CDR2 is SYDVKM. V shed 6 bases and J 15 bases; nucleotides not matched to a gene: 17. The length of the CDR3 is 15 residues.